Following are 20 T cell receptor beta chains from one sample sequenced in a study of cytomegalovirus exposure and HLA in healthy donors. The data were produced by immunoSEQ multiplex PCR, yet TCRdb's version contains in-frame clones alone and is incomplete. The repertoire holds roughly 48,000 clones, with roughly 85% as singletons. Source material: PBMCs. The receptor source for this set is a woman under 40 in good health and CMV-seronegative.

DNA of the CDR3: TGTGCCAGCAGCTTACCGGGTACCGCTGAAGCTTTCTTT. It codes for CASSLPGTAEAFF. The V call is TRBV5-6, the J call TRBJ1-1, with D unclear. The germline V and J ends were trimmed by 2 bases and 6 bases, with 11 bases remaining between them. CDR3 length equals 13 residues. Germline values: CDR1 SGHDT, CDR2 YYEEEE. The whole variable domain, filled in from reference TRBV5-6 and TRBJ1-1, reads DAGVTQSPTHLIKTRGQQVTLRCSPKSGHDTVSWYQQALGQGPQFIFQYYEEEERQRGNFPDRFSGHQFPNYSSELNVNALLLGDSALYLCASSLPGTAEAFFGQGTRLTVV.

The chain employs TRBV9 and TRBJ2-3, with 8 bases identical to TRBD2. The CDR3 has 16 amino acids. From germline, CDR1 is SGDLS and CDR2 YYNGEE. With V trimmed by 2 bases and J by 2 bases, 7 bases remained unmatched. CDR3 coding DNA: TGTGCCAGCAGCGTCGGAGCGGGAGTCAACACAGATACGCAGTATTTT. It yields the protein CASSVGAGVNTDTQYF. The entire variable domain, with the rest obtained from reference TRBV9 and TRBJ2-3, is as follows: DSGVTQTPKHLITATGQRVTLRCSPRSGDLSVYWYQQSLDQGLQFLIQYYNGEERAKGNILERFSAQQFPDLHSELNLSSLELGDSALYFCASSVGAGVNTDTQYFGPGTRLTVL.

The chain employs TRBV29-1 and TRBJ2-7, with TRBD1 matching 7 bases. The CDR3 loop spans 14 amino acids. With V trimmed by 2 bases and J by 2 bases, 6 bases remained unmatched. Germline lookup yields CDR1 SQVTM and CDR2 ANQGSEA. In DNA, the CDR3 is TGCAGCGTTGAATCTTCAGGGACAGCCTACGAGCAGTACTTC. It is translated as CSVESSGTAYEQYF.

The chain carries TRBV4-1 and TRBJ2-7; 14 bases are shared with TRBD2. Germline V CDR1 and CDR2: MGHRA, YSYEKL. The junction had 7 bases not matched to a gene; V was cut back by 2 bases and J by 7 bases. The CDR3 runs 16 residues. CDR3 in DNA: TGCGCCAGCAGCCAACCGGGACTAGCGGGAGTCATTGAGCAGTACTTC. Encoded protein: CASSQPGLAGVIEQYF.

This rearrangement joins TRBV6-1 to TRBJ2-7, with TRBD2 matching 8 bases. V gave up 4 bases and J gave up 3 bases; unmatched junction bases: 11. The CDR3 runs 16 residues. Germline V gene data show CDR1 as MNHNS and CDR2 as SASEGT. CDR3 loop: CASSGGRPTGFYEQYF. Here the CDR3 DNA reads TGTGCCAGCAGTGGCGGGAGGCCGACAGGCTTCTACGAGCAGTACTTC.

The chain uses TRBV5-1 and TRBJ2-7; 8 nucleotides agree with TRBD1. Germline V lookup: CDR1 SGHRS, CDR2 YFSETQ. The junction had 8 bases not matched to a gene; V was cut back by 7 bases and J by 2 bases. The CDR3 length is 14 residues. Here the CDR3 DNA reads TGCGCCAGCCTTCCCGGGACAGGACCCTACGAGCAGTACTTC. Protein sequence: CASLPGTGPYEQYF.

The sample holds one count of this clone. For the CDR3, the DNA is TGTGCCACCAGCAGAGCGCTAGCGGGCCCGAGCAGCTACGAGCAGTACTTC. This sequence encodes CATSRALAGPSSYEQYF. The V gene is TRBV15, the J gene TRBJ2-7, with 8 nucleotides matching TRBD2. The CDR3 has 17 residues. CDR1 and CDR2 (germline): LNHNV, YYDKDF (reference sequence). V shed 1 base, J shed 3 bases, and the junction held 11 bases outside the gene matches.

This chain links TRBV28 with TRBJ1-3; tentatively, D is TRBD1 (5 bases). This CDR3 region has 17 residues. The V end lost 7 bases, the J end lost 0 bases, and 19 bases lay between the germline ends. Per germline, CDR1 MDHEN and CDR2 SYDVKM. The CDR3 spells CASTKARGWLSGNTIYF. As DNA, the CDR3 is TGTGCCAGCACGAAGGCTAGGGGATGGCTCTCTGGAAACACCATATATTTT.

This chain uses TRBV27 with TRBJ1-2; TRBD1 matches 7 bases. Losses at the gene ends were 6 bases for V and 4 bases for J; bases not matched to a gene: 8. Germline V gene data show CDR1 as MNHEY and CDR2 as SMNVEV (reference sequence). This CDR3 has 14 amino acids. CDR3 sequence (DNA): TGTGCCAGCAGGGGGACGGGACAGTTCTATGGCTACACCTTC. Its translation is CASRGTGQFYGYTF.

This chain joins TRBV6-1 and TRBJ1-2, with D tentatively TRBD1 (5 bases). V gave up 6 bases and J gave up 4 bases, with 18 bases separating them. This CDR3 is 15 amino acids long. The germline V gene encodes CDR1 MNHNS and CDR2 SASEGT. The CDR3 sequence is CASSLTLGGTYGYTF. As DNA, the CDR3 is TGTGCCAGCAGCCTCACCTTGGGGGGGACCTATGGCTACACCTTC.

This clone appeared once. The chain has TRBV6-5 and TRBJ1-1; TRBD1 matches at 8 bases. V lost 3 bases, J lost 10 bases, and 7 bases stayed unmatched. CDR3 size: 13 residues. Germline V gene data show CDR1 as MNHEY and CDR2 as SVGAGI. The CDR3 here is CASSYLDRGRAFF. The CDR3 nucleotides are TGTGCCAGCAGTTATTTAGACAGGGGTAGAGCTTTCTTT.

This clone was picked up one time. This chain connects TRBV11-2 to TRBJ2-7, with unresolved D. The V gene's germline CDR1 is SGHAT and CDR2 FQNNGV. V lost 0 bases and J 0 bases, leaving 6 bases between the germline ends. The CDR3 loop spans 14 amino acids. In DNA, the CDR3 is TGTGCCAGCAGCTTAGATTTGAGCTCCTACGAGCAGTACTTC. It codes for CASSLDLSSYEQYF.

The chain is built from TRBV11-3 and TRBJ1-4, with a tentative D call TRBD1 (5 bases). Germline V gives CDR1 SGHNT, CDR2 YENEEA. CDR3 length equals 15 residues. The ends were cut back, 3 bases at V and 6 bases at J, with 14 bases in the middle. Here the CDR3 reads CASSLTGGKYEKLFF. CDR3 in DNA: TGTGCCAGCAGCTTGACGGGGGGAAAGTATGAAAAACTGTTTTTT.

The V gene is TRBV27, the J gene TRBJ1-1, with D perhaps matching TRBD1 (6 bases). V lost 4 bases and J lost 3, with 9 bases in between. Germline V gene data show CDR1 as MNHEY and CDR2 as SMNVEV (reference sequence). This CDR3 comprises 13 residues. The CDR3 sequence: CASSWTEDTEAFF. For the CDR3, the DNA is TGTGCCAGCAGTTGGACAGAAGACACTGAAGCTTTCTTT.

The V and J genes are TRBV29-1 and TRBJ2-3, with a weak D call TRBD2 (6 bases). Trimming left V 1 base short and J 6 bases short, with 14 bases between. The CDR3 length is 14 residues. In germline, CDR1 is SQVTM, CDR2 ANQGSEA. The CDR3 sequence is CSVEVGGRGDTQYF. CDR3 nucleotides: TGCAGCGTTGAAGTCGGGGGTCGGGGCGATACGCAGTATTTT.

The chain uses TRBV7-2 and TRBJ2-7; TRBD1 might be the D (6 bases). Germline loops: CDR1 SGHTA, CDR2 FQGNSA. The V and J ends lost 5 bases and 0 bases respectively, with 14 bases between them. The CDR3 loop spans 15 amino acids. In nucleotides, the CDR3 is TGTGCCAGCAGCCGCAGGGGTGGGAGCTCCTACGAGCAGTACTTC. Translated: CASSRRGGSSYEQYF.

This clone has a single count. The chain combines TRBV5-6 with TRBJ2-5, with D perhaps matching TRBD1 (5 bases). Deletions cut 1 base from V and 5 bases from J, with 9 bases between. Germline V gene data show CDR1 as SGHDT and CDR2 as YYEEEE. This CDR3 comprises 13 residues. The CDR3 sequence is CASSLPGRETQYF. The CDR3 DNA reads TGTGCCAGCAGCTTGCCAGGGCGGGAGACCCAGTACTTC.

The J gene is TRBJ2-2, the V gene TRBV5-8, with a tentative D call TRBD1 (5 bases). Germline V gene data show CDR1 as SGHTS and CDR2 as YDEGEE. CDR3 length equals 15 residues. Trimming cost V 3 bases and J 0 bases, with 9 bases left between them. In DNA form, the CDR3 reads TGTGCCAGCAGCTGGACATTCACGAACACCGGGGAGCTGTTTTTT. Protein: CASSWTFTNTGELFF.

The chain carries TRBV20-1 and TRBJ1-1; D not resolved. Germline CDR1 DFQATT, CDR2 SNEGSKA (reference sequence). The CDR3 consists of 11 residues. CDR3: CGPVRDTEAFF. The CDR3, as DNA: TGCGGGCCTGTGAGAGACACTGAAGCTTTCTTT.

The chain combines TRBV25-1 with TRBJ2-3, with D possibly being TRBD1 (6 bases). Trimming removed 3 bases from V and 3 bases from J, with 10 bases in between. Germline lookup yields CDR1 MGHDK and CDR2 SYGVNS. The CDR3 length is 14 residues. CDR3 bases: TGTGCCAGCAGTGATCAGGGGAAGACAGATACGCAGTATTTT. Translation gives CASSDQGKTDTQYF.